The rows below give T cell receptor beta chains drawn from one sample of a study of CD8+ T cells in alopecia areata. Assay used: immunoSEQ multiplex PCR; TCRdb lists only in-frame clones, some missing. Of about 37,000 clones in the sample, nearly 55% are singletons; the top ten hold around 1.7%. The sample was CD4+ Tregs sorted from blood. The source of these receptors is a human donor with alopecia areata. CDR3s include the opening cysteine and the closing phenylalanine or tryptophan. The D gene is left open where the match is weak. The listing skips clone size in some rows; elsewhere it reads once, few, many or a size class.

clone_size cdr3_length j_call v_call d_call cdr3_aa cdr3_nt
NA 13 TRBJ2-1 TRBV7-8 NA CASTASSYNEQFF TGTGCCAGCACCGCAAGCTCCTACAATGAGCAGTTCTTC
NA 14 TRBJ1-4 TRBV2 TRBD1 CASRTGQGNEKLFF TGTGCCAGCAGAACAGGACAGGGGAATGAAAAACTGTTTTTT
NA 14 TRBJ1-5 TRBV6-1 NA CASSGQSRNQPQHF TGTGCCAGCAGTGGACAGTCGCGCAATCAGCCCCAGCATTTT
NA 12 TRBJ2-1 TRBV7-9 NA CASSPARNEQFF TGTGCCAGCAGCCCCGCCCGAAATGAGCAGTTCTTC
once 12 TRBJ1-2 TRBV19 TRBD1 CASSFTGGGYTF TGTGCCAGTAGTTTCACAGGGGGTGGCTACACCTTC
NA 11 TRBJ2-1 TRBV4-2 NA CASSQGAEQFF TGTGCCAGCAGCCAAGGAGCTGAGCAGTTCTTC
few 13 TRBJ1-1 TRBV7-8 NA CASSLAGVTEAFF TGTGCCAGCAGCTTAGCCGGGGTAACTGAAGCTTTCTTT
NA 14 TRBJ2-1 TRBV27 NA CASSLSRAHREQFF TGTGCCAGCAGCCTTTCACGGGCCCACCGTGAGCAGTTCTTC
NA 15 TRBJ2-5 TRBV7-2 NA CASSLVGAAGETQYF TGTGCCAGCAGCTTGGTGGGAGCAGCTGGGGAGACCCAGTACTTC
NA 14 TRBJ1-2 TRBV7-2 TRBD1 CASNWAGGDYGYTF TGTGCCAGCAATTGGGCAGGGGGCGACTATGGCTACACCTTC
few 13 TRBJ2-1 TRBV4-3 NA CASSQERRGGQFF TGCGCCAGCAGCCAAGAGCGGAGGGGTGGGCAGTTCTTC
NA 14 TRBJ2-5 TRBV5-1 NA CASSLYPLGETQYF TGCGCCAGCAGCTTGTACCCGTTAGGTGAGACCCAGTACTTC
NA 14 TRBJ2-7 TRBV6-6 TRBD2 CASTGTSGVYEQYF TGTGCCTCCACCGGGACTAGCGGAGTCTACGAGCAGTACTTC
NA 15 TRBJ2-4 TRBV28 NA CASSPSLWDKNIQYF TGTGCCAGCAGCCCTAGTCTGTGGGACAAAAACATTCAGTACTTC
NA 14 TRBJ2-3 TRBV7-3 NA CASSLKGHTDTQYF TGTGCCAGCAGCTTAAAGGGGCACACAGATACGCAGTATTTT
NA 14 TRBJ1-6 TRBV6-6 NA CASRDIFYNSPLHF TGTGCCAGCAGGGACATCTTCTATAATTCACCCCTCCACTTT
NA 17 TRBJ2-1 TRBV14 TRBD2 CASSIRLAGTSYNEQFF TGTGCCAGCAGCATTAGACTAGCGGGGACATCCTACAATGAGCAGTTCTTC
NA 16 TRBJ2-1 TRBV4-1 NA CASSQDLAPLYNEQFF TGCGCCAGCAGCCAAGATCTGGCCCCCCTCTACAATGAGCAGTTCTTC
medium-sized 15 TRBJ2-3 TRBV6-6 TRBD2 CASSFLGGSGDTQYF TGTGCCAGCAGCTTTCTCGGGGGGTCAGGCGATACGCAGTATTTT
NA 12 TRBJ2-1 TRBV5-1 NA CASSLVRNEQFF TGCGCCAGCAGCTTAGTTAGAAATGAGCAGTTCTTC
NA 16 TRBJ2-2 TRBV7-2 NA CASSLVFRQLTGELFF TGTGCCAGCAGCTTAGTTTTCCGGCAGCTAACCGGGGAGCTGTTTTTT
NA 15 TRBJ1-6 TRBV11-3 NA CASSTRDPYNSPLHF TGTGCCAGCAGCACCCGGGACCCCTATAATTCACCCCTCCACTTT
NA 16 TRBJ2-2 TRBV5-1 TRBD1 CASSSLRTGNTGELFF TGCGCCAGCAGCTCGCTTAGGACAGGGAACACCGGGGAGCTGTTTTTT
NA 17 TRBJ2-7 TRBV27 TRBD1 CASSPRDRGLISREQYF TGTGCCAGCAGTCCGAGGGACAGGGGGCTTATCTCCCGCGAGCAGTACTTC
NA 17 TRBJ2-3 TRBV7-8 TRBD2 CASSLGLAGGGKDTQYF TGTGCCAGCAGCTTAGGACTAGCGGGAGGAGGGAAAGATACGCAGTATTTT
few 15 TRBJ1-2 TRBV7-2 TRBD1 CASSPWTGVTYGYTF TGTGCCAGCAGCCCCTGGACAGGGGTAACCTATGGCTACACCTTC
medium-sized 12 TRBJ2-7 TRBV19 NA CASSYGGYEQYF TGTGCCAGTAGTTATGGGGGCTACGAGCAGTACTTC
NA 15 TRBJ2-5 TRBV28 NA CASSLPSHGQETQYF TGTGCCAGCAGTTTACCTAGCCATGGCCAAGAGACCCAGTACTTC
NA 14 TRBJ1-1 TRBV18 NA CASSPRTVNTEAFF TGTGCCAGCTCACCTAGGACGGTGAACACTGAAGCTTTCTTT
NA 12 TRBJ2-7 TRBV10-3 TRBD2 CAIGLASYEQYF TGTGCCATCGGACTAGCATCCTACGAGCAGTACTTC
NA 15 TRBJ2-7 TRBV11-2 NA CASSPLWLASDEQYF TGTGCCAGCAGCCCCTTGTGGCTAGCCTCCGACGAGCAGTACTTC
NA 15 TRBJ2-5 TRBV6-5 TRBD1 CAIRRGGTGEETQYF TGTGCCATCAGGAGGGGTGGGACAGGGGAAGAGACCCAGTACTTC
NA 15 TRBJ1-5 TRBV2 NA CASSDPRASNQPQHF TGTGCCAGCAGTGACCCCAGGGCGAGCAATCAGCCCCAGCATTTT
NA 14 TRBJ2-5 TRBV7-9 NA CASTSRTAHETQYF TGTGCCAGCACCTCGAGGACGGCTCACGAGACCCAGTACTTC
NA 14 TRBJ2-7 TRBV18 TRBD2 CASSPGVAGREQYF TGTGCCAGCTCACCCGGGGTAGCGGGACGCGAGCAGTACTTC